Listed here are 17 T cell receptor beta chains from one sample, sequenced in a study of graft-versus-host responses after intestinal transplantation. Profiled with immunoSEQ multiplex PCR; TCRdb holds only in-frame clones, not every one. The data show about 19,000 clones, roughly 86% seen once. This sample comprised bone marrow, obtained about 130 days after transplant. The source is a human patient who received an intestinal transplant, so some T cells may come from the graft donor.

The chain combines TRBV5-1 with TRBJ1-1; perhaps TRBD1 as D (5 bases). Germline CDR1 is SGHRS and CDR2 is YFSETQ. The CDR3 has 17 amino acids. Trimming took 3 bases from V and 4 from J, leaving 22 bases between them. The CDR3 DNA reads TGCGCCAGCAGCTCCTCAGCCGGGACGGGGACGGGCACTGAAGCTTTCTTT. Translating it yields CASSSSAGTGTGTEAFF.

This chain uses TRBV6-6 with TRBJ2-7; no clear D gene. Trimming cost V 2 bases and J 2 bases, with 7 bases left between them. The CDR3 is 13 amino acids. Germline assignment: CDR1 MNHNY and CDR2 SVGAGI (reference sequence). This CDR3 reads CASSYGLTYEQYF. Written as DNA, the CDR3 is TGTGCCAGCAGTTACGGCCTAACCTACGAGCAGTACTTC.

The chain is built from TRBV5-1 and TRBJ2-5, with D possibly TRBD1 on 5 matching bases. The germline V gene has CDR1 SGHRS and CDR2 YFSETQ. CDR3 length: 14 amino acids. Trimming removed 0 bases at V and 4 bases at J, with 10 bases between. CDR3 coding DNA: TGCGCCAGCAGCTTGGAGGGGTTGTCAGAGACCCAGTACTTC. This encodes CASSLEGLSETQYF.

The V and J genes are TRBV30 and TRBJ1-1; D is undetermined. V lost 4 bases, J lost 2 bases, and 17 bases lay in between. The CDR3 is 15 amino acids. Germline loops: CDR1 GTSNPN, CDR2 SVGIG (reference sequence). The CDR3 DNA follows: TGTGCCTGGACGGGCGGCTACGGCGCCAACACTGAAGCTTTCTTT. Translated, it gives CAWTGGYGANTEAFF.

The chain employs TRBV11-2 and TRBJ1-1; D uncertain. Trimming left V 0 bases short and J 7 bases short, with 9 bases between. Germline V CDR1 and CDR2: SGHAT, FQNNGV. The CDR3 spans 13 residues. The CDR3 reads CASSLDLTVEAFF. In DNA form, the CDR3 reads TGTGCCAGCAGCTTAGATTTGACGGTTGAAGCTTTCTTT.

This sequence joins TRBV9 and TRBJ2-1, with 12 bases fitting TRBD2. Germline assignment: CDR1 SGDLS and CDR2 YYNGEE. J lost 8 bases, V lost 3 bases, and 3 bases had no gene match. This CDR3 is built from 14 residues. CDR3 sequence (DNA): TGTGCCAGCAGCGCTAGCGGGAGGGAGGATGAGCAGTTCTTC. As protein: CASSASGREDEQFF.

The chain links TRBV28 to TRBJ2-7; perhaps TRBD2 as D (6 bases). CDR1 is MDHEN, CDR2 SYDVKM, per germline. V was pared by 4 bases and J by 7 bases, with 17 bases between. The CDR3 runs 14 residues. The chain's CDR3 is CASSYTSYLGEQYF. CDR3 DNA sequence: TGTGCCAGCAGTTACACTAGCTACTTAGGAGAGCAGTACTTC.

This clone was recorded a few times. The rearrangement links TRBV29-1 to TRBJ2-3; TRBD2 matches 7 bases. The ends lost 7 bases at V and 3 bases at J; junction bases unmatched: 13. CDR3 length: 15 amino acids. Germline assignment: CDR1 SQVTM and CDR2 ANQGSEA. CDR3 in DNA: TGCAGCGGGGGGGGAGGGAGCCAGGTTACAGATACGCAGTATTTT. Translation: CSGGGGSQVTDTQYF.

This chain connects TRBV5-1 to TRBJ1-4; perhaps TRBD1 as D (6 bases). Germline CDR1 reads SGHRS; CDR2 reads YFSETQ. There are 14 residues in the CDR3. The ends were cut back, 9 bases at V and 2 bases at J, with 14 bases in the middle. CDR3 region: CATRWTVTNEKLFF. The CDR3 region has the DNA TGCGCCACCCGCTGGACAGTGACTAATGAAAAACTGTTTTTT. The whole variable domain, filled in from reference TRBV5-1 and TRBJ1-4, reads KAGVTQTPRYLIKTRGQQVTLSCSPISGHRSVSWYQQTPGQGLQFLFEYFSETQRNKGNFPGRFSGRQFSNSRSEMNVSTLELGDSALYLCATRWTVTNEKLFFGSGTQLSVL.

The rearrangement uses TRBV7-8 and TRBJ1-3; TRBD1 is a possible D gene (5 bases). This CDR3 is 15 amino acids long. V lost 1 base and J 0 bases, leaving 7 bases between the germline ends. Germline CDR1 and CDR2: SGHVS and FQNEAQ. The CDR3 sequence: CASSLGGSSGNTIYF. As DNA, the CDR3 is TGTGCCAGCAGCTTAGGGGGGAGCTCTGGAAACACCATATATTTT.

This chain joins TRBV5-3 and TRBJ2-3; possibly TRBD1 for D (6 bases). TRBV5-3 is an ORF, and what it does is uncertain. V lost 2 bases to trimming and J lost 0 bases, with 16 bases between them. The CDR3 is 17 residues long. The CDR3 DNA reads TGTGCCAGAAGCTTTAAAGGACAGCCCGCTAGCACAGATACGCAGTATTTT. It codes for CARSFKGQPASTDTQYF.

This sequence joins TRBV5-4 and TRBJ2-5; 11 bases match TRBD2. Germline CDR1 SGHNT, CDR2 YYREEE (reference sequence). CDR3 length: 17 residues. Unmatched junction bases numbered 12, after V lost 3 bases and J lost 5 bases. The CDR3, as DNA: TGTGCCAGCAGCTCCTTAGCGGGAGGGCTGGTCGGGGAGACCCAGTACTTC. It is translated as CASSSLAGGLVGETQYF.

V and J are TRBV6-6 and TRBJ2-4; no clear D gene. This CDR3 has 14 amino acids. Germline V CDR1 and CDR2: MNHNY, SVGAGI (reference sequence). V gave up 7 bases and J gave up 0 bases, with 10 bases separating them. CDR3 DNA: TGTGCCAGCAAATTTTCACTAGCCAAAAACATTCAGTACTTC. It specifies CASKFSLAKNIQYF.

The CDR3 DNA reads TGTGCCTGGACCGGGGGCAGTTCACCCCTCCACTTT. Its protein is CAWTGGSSPLHF. The V call is TRBV30, the J call TRBJ1-6; a possible D gene is TRBD1 (6 bases). Germline-derived CDR1 and CDR2 are GTSNPN and SVGIG (reference sequence). The CDR3 runs 12 residues. V was trimmed by 4 bases and J by 9 bases, leaving 10 bases between them. Using reference TRBV30 and TRBJ1-6 for the parts outside the CDR3, the full variable domain is SQTIHQWPATLVQPVGSPLSLECTVEGTSNPNLYWYRQAAGRGLQLLFYSVGIGQISSEVPQNLSASRPQDRQFILSSKKLLLSDSGFYLCAWTGGSSPLHFGNGTRLTVT.

V and J are TRBV7-2 and TRBJ1-1; D is possibly TRBD1 (6 bases). Trimming stripped 7 bases from V and 7 bases from J, with 16 bases between. CDR1 is SGHTA, CDR2 FQGNSA, per germline. CDR3 size: 13 residues. The CDR3 bases are TGTGCCAGCACGCGGCGGGCAGGGGATGAAGCTTTCTTT. Its protein product is CASTRRAGDEAFF.

The chain carries TRBV25-1 and TRBJ1-2, with D possibly being TRBD1 (5 bases). The CDR3 length is 16 residues. Trimming cost V 1 base and J 4 bases, with 16 bases left between them. CDR1 is MGHDK and CDR2 is SYGVNS in the germline V gene. The CDR3 reads CASSESSGPPSYGYTF. In DNA, the CDR3 is TGTGCCAGCAGTGAATCCTCGGGGCCACCCTCCTATGGCTACACCTTC.

This chain uses TRBV4-2 with TRBJ2-3; 8 positions match TRBD2. J was trimmed by 3 bases and V by 3 bases; bases with no gene match: 2. Germline V gives CDR1 LGHNA, CDR2 YNFKEQ. The CDR3 is 14 amino acids. The CDR3 DNA follows: TGTGCCAGCAGCCAGGCGGGAGGAACAGATACGCAGTATTTT. This encodes CASSQAGGTDTQYF.